Shown below are 15 T cell receptor beta chains from a single sample sequenced in a study of CD8 T cells in ankylosing spondylitis. Whole-study findings and limits: The study identified a TCR beta motif of several highly homologous variants that appeared characteristic of ankylosing spondylitis blood.

Their antigen targets remain unknown. A single record per CDR3 protein comes from TCRdb applying MiXCR to the 5' RACE reads. The sample holds a few hundred thousand distinct CDR3 sequences, approximately 8% seen once. Sequencing used blood, either unsorted or a sorted T cell fraction (not recorded which). These receptors all stem from a male donor with ankylosing spondylitis.

This clonotype appeared many times. This chain links TRBV7-2 with TRBJ1-1; unclear D gene. CDR3 size: 13 residues. Germline CDR1 is SGHTA and CDR2 is FQGNSA. Trimming took 2 bases from V and 1 from J, leaving 5 bases between them. DNA of the CDR3: TGTGCCAGCAGCTTAATTGCGAACACTGAAGCTTTCTTT. It specifies CASSLIANTEAFF.

This clonotype has at least ten counts. The V call is TRBV12-3 or TRBV12-4, the J call TRBJ2-7; D unresolved. V shed 4 bases and J shed 3 bases, with 19 bases lying between them. This CDR3 comprises 16 residues. CDR3 sequence: CASSSIHRGASYEQYF. Written as DNA, the CDR3 is TGTGCCAGCAGTTCAATTCACCGTGGCGCCAGCTACGAGCAGTACTTC.

The chain employs TRBV4-1 and TRBJ1-5; 7 bases match TRBD1. J lost 11 bases, V lost 0 bases, and 10 bases had no gene match. Germline assignment: CDR1 MGHRA and CDR2 YSYEKL. The CDR3 is 15 amino acids. Written as DNA, the CDR3 is TGCGCCAGCAGCCAAGACATGACAGGGTTTCTGACCCAGCATTTT. It encodes CASSQDMTGFLTQHF.

The chain uses TRBV7-9 and TRBJ2-7; D uncertain. The CDR3 covers 17 residues. CDR1 and CDR2 (germline): SEHNR, FQNEAQ (reference sequence). V lost 4 bases, J lost 0 bases, and 19 bases lay in between. The CDR3 DNA reads as TGTGCCAGCAGCTACCCGACGGCCGCTCTGAGCTCCTACGAGCAGTACTTC. Amino acid sequence: CASSYPTAALSSYEQYF.

The rearrangement joins TRBV5-1 to TRBJ2-5; the D gene could be TRBD1 or TRBD2 (5 bases each). This CDR3 is 15 amino acids long. Germline CDR1 and CDR2: SGHRS and YFSETQ. Trimming stripped 0 bases from V and 5 bases from J, with 14 bases between. The DNA of the CDR3 is TGCGCCAGCAGCTTGGGGCGCCTCGGGGCGGAGACCCAGTACTTC. Amino acid sequence: CASSLGRLGAETQYF.

The rearrangement uses TRBV6-5 and TRBJ2-1; 11 nucleotides line up with TRBD2. The CDR3 contains 15 residues. Germline lookup yields CDR1 MNHEY and CDR2 SVGAGI. Unmatched junction bases numbered 10, after V lost 7 bases and J lost 8 bases. The CDR3 nucleotides are TGTGCCAGCAATTTAGCGGGAGGGCCCTTCCATGAGCAGTTCTTC. Its translation: CASNLAGGPFHEQFF.

This clonotype has at least ten counts. J is TRBJ2-3 and V is TRBV4-1; 14 bases agree with TRBD2. V dropped 5 bases and J dropped 3; count of bases not matched to a gene: 13. The CDR3 contains 19 residues. Per germline, CDR1 MGHRA and CDR2 YSYEKL. The CDR3 protein is CASSGSGTSGSLGTDTQYF. DNA of the CDR3: TGCGCCAGCAGCGGCTCCGGGACTAGCGGGAGCCTAGGTACAGATACGCAGTATTTT.

At least ten counts were recorded for this clonotype. CDR3 protein: CASRERLESGYTF. In nucleotides, the CDR3 is TGTGCCAGCAGGGAAAGACTGGAGAGTGGCTACACCTTC. This chain connects TRBV2 to TRBJ1-2; D is unresolved. In germline, CDR1 is SNHLY, CDR2 FYNNEI. This CDR3 spans 13 amino acids. V shed 6 bases and J shed 7 bases, with 15 bases lying between them.

In this sample, this clonotype turned up a few times. This chain links TRBV5-1 with TRBJ2-7; 8 bases fit TRBD2. CDR3 length equals 16 residues. Germline V gene data show CDR1 as SGHRS and CDR2 as YFSETQ. The V and J ends lost 2 bases and 0 bases, in that order; junction bases with no gene match: 7. The CDR3 sequence is CASSFNLAGPSYEQYF. The CDR3 DNA sequence: TGCGCCAGCAGCTTTAACTTAGCGGGACCCTCCTACGAGCAGTACTTC.

V and J are TRBV6-1 and TRBJ1-1; D is unclear. There are 14 residues in the CDR3. Germline V lookup: CDR1 MNHNS, CDR2 SASEGT. V shed 3 bases and J shed 1 base, with 9 bases lying between them. CDR3 DNA sequence: TGTGCCAGCAGTGATCCGGCATCGAACACTGAAGCTTTCTTT. It encodes CASSDPASNTEAFF.

This clonotype was seen more than once but under ten times. The chain has TRBV5-1 and TRBJ2-5; 8 bases line up with TRBD1. The CDR3 has 15 residues. CDR1 is SGHRS, CDR2 YFSETQ, per germline. V shed 6 bases, J shed 4 bases, and the junction held 11 bases outside the gene matches. In DNA, the CDR3 is TGCGCCAGCACGGCCTTCGGACAGGGCGCAGAGACCCAGTACTTC. Translated, it gives CASTAFGQGAETQYF. Filled out from reference TRBV5-1 and TRBJ2-5, the complete variable domain reads KAGVTQTPRYLIKTRGQQVTLSCSPISGHRSVSWYQQTPGQGLQFLFEYFSETQRNKGNFPGRFSGRQFSNSRSEMNVSTLELGDSALYLCASTAFGQGAETQYFGPGTRLLVL.

The V gene is TRBV7-2, the J gene TRBJ2-7; no definite D call. CDR1 and CDR2 (germline): SGHTA, FQGNSA. This CDR3 contains 12 residues. V lost 4 bases and J 6 bases, leaving 10 bases between the germline ends. The CDR3 nucleotides read TGTGCCAGCAGCTCCCCCTGGGCCGAGCAGTACTTC. This translates into CASSSPWAEQYF.

This clonotype has at least ten counts. The V and J genes are TRBV10-3 and TRBJ2-5, with D tentatively TRBD2 (5 bases). Germline CDR1 reads ENHRY; CDR2 reads SYGVKD. V gave up 6 bases and J gave up 5 bases, with 16 bases separating them. The CDR3 is 14 amino acids. CDR3 DNA: TGTGCCATCAGCAAAGCGGACCTGCGGGAGACCCAGTACTTC. The encoded protein is CAISKADLRETQYF.

This rearrangement joins TRBV19 to TRBJ2-5; 10 positions match TRBD2. V lost 3 bases and J lost 5; bases outside the gene matches: 6. Per the germline V gene, CDR1 is LNHDA and CDR2 is SQIVND (reference sequence). The CDR3 is 15 residues long. The CDR3 protein is CASSMRLAGVETQYF. CDR3 in DNA: TGTGCCAGTAGTATGAGGCTAGCGGGAGTTGAGACCCAGTACTTC.

The chain combines TRBV6-1 with TRBJ2-7; unclear D gene. The CDR3 spans 14 residues. Trimming pared 7 bases from V and 0 bases from J, leaving 13 bases between. Germline CDR1 MNHNS, CDR2 SASEGT. The CDR3 DNA sequence: TGTGCCAGCAAAAAAGGCACCAGCTCCTACGAGCAGTACTTC. Translation: CASKKGTSSYEQYF.